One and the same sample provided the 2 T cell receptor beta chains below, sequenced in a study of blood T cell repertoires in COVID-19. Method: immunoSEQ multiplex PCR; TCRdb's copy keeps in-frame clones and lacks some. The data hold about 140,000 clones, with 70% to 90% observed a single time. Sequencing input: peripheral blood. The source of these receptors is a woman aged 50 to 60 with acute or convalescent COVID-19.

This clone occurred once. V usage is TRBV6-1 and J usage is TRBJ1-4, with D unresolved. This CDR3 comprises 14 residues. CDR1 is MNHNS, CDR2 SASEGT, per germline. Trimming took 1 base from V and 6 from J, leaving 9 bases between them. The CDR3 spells CASSEGEADEKLFF. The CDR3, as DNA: TGTGCCAGCAGTGAAGGGGAGGCGGATGAAAAACTGTTTTTT.

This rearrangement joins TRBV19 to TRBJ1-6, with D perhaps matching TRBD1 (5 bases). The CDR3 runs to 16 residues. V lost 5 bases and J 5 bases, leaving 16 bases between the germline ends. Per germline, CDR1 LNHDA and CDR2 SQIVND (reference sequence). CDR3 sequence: CASSPIRQLNNSPLHF. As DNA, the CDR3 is TGTGCCAGTAGTCCAATAAGACAGCTAAATAATTCACCCCTCCACTTT.